This TCR beta chain was sequenced during a study of T cell changes during pregnancy in multiple sclerosis. The CDR3 is made up of 16 amino acids. Losses at the gene ends were 3 bases for V and 6 bases for J; bases not matched to a gene: 5. From germline, CDR1 is MDHEN and CDR2 SYDVKM. TCRdb's copy holds only in-frame clones and misses some; the assay was immunoSEQ multiplex PCR. Among around 97,000 clones listed, almost 95% were seen once. Specimen: peripheral blood, collected after pregnancy. The source is a female donor with multiple sclerosis, enrolled in a pregnancy study. The rearrangement joins TRBV28 to TRBJ2-1; 13 nucleotides match TRBD2. CDR3 in DNA: TGTGCCAGCAGTTTGACTAGCGGGAGGCTGGGCAATGAGCAGTTCTTC. Its translation is CASSLTSGRLGNEQFF.